Listed here is a single T cell receptor beta chain. Germline CDR1 SGHTA, CDR2 FQGNSA. The CDR3 loop spans 15 amino acids. V shed 5 bases and J shed 8 bases, with 21 bases lying between them. Generated by immunoSEQ multiplex PCR, the TCRdb table keeps only in-frame clones and is missing some. Of 45,000 to 65,000 clones listed, roughly 94% are singletons. This entry belongs to a study of T cell changes during pregnancy in multiple sclerosis. This clonotype originated in a female donor with multiple sclerosis, enrolled in a pregnancy study. The rearrangement uses TRBV7-2 and TRBJ1-2; a possible D gene is TRBD1 (6 bases). The input for sequencing was CD8+ T cells from peripheral blood mononuclear cells, taken in the third trimester of pregnancy. This CDR3 reads CASSILMTGREGYTF. The CDR3 region has the DNA TGTGCCAGCAGCATACTTATGACAGGACGAGAGGGCTACACCTTC.